What follows are 13 T cell receptor beta chains derived from one specimen sequenced in a study of neurological immune-mediated disorders. TCRdb re-derived calls from the 5' RACE reads in MiXCR, one entry per CDR3 protein. Seen here are tens of thousands of distinct CDR3 sequences, approximately 2.8% observed once, and the top ten hold about 15%. Input material: PBMCs. These receptor sequences come from a woman in her forties or fifties with multiple sclerosis.

This clonotype was picked up many times. The genes are TRBV5-1 and TRBJ2-7, with D perhaps given as TRBD1 or TRBD2 (5 bases each). Germline CDR1 SGHRS, CDR2 YFSETQ. The CDR3 is 14 amino acids. The V end was cut by 0 bases, the J end by 5 bases, with 12 bases between. The CDR3 nucleotides are TGCGCCAGCAGCTTGGCGACCCGGGGCGACGAGCAGTACTTC. It translates to CASSLATRGDEQYF.

Many counts were recorded for this clonotype. The rearrangement links TRBV7-8 to TRBJ2-7; D not certain. This CDR3 has 15 amino acids. Between the trimmed V and J ends, which lost 4 bases and 5 bases, there was a span of 18 bases. Per germline, CDR1 SGHVS and CDR2 FQNEAQ. CDR3 sequence (DNA): TGTGCCAGCAGCTCCGCGGAGACTCGGATCCACGAGCAGTACTTC. Its translation: CASSSAETRIHEQYF.

Many counts were recorded for this clonotype. The V and J genes are TRBV5-1 and TRBJ2-5; TRBD2 aligns across 11 bases. V trimming: 4 bases; J trimming: 2 bases; junction bases outside the gene matches: 13. Germline CDR1 is SGHRS and CDR2 is YFSETQ. The CDR3 contains 18 residues. The CDR3 protein is CASSLYTLAGGPQETQYF. In nucleotides, the CDR3 is TGCGCCAGCAGCCTATACACCCTAGCGGGGGGACCTCAAGAGACCCAGTACTTC.

This clonotype was seen a handful of times. The chain links TRBV18 to TRBJ1-2, with TRBD1 matching 8 bases. The J segment lost 10 bases and the V segment lost 3 bases, leaving 7 bases of the junction unmatched. CDR3 length: 13 amino acids. CDR1 KGHSH and CDR2 LQKENI come from the germline V gene. CDR3 DNA: TGTGCCAGCTCACCCCAGGGGGCCGGTGACTACACCTTC. This translates into CASSPQGAGDYTF.

This clonotype was seen repeatedly, ten times or more. The chain joins TRBV20-1 to TRBJ2-3, with 13 bases that match TRBD2. V lost 5 bases, J lost 2 bases, and 7 bases stayed unmatched. Germline CDR1 DFQATT, CDR2 SNEGSKA (reference sequence). This CDR3 spans 16 amino acids. This CDR3 reads CSAGGGTSGNTDTQYF. The CDR3 coding sequence is TGCAGTGCTGGGGGGGGGACTAGCGGGAACACAGATACGCAGTATTTT.

Ten or more counts support this clonotype. The gene calls are TRBV5-1 and TRBJ2-1; maybe TRBD2 (5 bases). Germline CDR1 SGHRS, CDR2 YFSETQ. V lost 9 bases to trimming and J lost 0 bases, with 13 bases between them. This CDR3 region has 14 residues. The CDR3 DNA reads TGCGCCACCAGGTTTGAGGGCTCCTACAATGAGCAGTTCTTC. It translates to CATRFEGSYNEQFF.

This clonotype was picked up many times. This chain connects TRBV6-1 to TRBJ2-5; D possibly matches TRBD1 or TRBD2 (5 bases each). This CDR3 region has 13 residues. Trimming took off 6 bases at V and 1 base at J, with 9 bases between the two ends. Germline CDR1 MNHNS, CDR2 SASEGT. The CDR3 here is CASSGTVQETQYF. DNA of the CDR3: TGTGCCAGCAGCGGGACGGTCCAAGAGACCCAGTACTTC.

This clonotype was seen a handful of times. A read error may account for a junction end that differs from germline. The genes are TRBV11-2 and TRBJ1-6; D is undetermined. CDR3 length: 14 residues. Germline CDR1 SGHAT, CDR2 FQNNGV. The chain's CDR3 is CASSLERSGSTLNF. In DNA form, the CDR3 reads TGTGCCAGCAGCTTAGAGAGGTCCGGCTCAACCCTCAACTTT.

This clonotype occurred many times. The rearrangement links TRBV18 to TRBJ1-5, with TRBD1 as a possible D gene (5 bases). V lost 1 base and J lost 1, with 5 bases in between. This CDR3 comprises 14 residues. Germline CDR1 reads KGHSH; CDR2 reads LQKENI. This chain's CDR3 is CASSPQGSNQPQHF. The CDR3 DNA reads TGTGCCAGCTCACCACAGGGGAGCAATCAGCCCCAGCATTTT.

This clonotype was picked up many times. The chain has TRBV20-1 and TRBJ2-3; the match to TRBD2 covers 8 bases. The length of the CDR3 is 14 residues. The V and J ends lost 0 bases and 5 bases, in that order; junction bases with no gene match: 4. CDR1 is DFQATT and CDR2 is SNEGSKA in the germline V gene (reference sequence). The CDR3 nucleotides are TGCAGTGCTAGAGAGCGGGGGGAAAGAGATACGCAGTATTTT. It encodes CSARERGERDTQYF.

This clonotype came up many times. In nucleotides, the CDR3 is TGCGCCAGCAGCACAGGGGGCGCAACTAATGAAAAACTGTTTTTT. It specifies CASSTGGATNEKLFF. This sequence joins TRBV5-1 and TRBJ1-4, with 9 bases that match TRBD1. With V trimmed by 4 bases and J by 0 bases, 1 base remained unmatched. The CDR3 has 15 residues. Germline CDR1 and CDR2: SGHRS and YFSETQ.

This clonotype appeared many times. V gene TRBV5-1 combines with J gene TRBJ2-2; D is unclear. V was shortened by 1 base and J by 7 bases, with 11 bases between the two germline ends. The germline CDR1 and CDR2 sequences are SGHRS and YFSETQ. The CDR3 is 14 residues long. DNA of the CDR3: TGCGCCAGCAGCTTGTTCACTGGAGTCGGGGAGCTGTTTTTT. Translated: CASSLFTGVGELFF.

The table lists this clonotype with many counts. The J gene is TRBJ2-1, the V gene TRBV5-6; D gene ambiguous. Trimming shortened V by 4 bases and J by 6 bases, and 11 bases separated the two germline ends. From germline, CDR1 is SGHDT and CDR2 YYEEEE. This CDR3 is 13 amino acids long. CDR3 nucleotides: TGTGCCAGCAGCGTCCGGGTCACCAATGAGCAGTTCTTC. Translation gives CASSVRVTNEQFF.